Shown below are 10 T cell receptor beta chains from a single sample sequenced in a study of blood T cell repertoires in COVID-19. Here immunoSEQ multiplex PCR was the method, and the copy in TCRdb shows in-frame clones only, minus some. The profile shows 350,000 to 400,000 clones, roughly 90% of them singletons. Sample: PBMCs or T cells enriched from blood (not recorded which). The receptors stem from a woman aged 35 to 49 who had been exposed to COVID-19.

The rearrangement uses TRBV27 and TRBJ1-1; possible D gene TRBD1, 5 bases. V lost 2 bases, J lost 0 bases, and 7 bases lay in between. Germline assignment: CDR1 MNHEY and CDR2 SMNVEV (reference sequence). The CDR3 is 14 residues long. CDR3 sequence (DNA): TGTGCCAGCAGTTTAGACAGCATGAACACTGAAGCTTTCTTT. Translation: CASSLDSMNTEAFF.

This clone was found a few times. This chain joins TRBV19 and TRBJ1-4, with D perhaps matching TRBD1 (5 bases). The CDR3 contains 17 residues. Germline-derived CDR1 and CDR2 are LNHDA and SQIVND (reference sequence). The V end lost 6 bases, the J end lost 8 bases, and 25 bases lay between the germline ends. CDR3 amino acids: CASSPIDGALRVEKLFF. The CDR3 DNA sequence: TGTGCCAGTAGCCCGATTGATGGGGCCCTGCGCGTGGAAAAACTGTTTTTT.

The chain recombines TRBV19 with TRBJ1-1; tentative D call: TRBD1 (6 bases). The germline V and J ends were trimmed by 5 bases and 3 bases, with 13 bases remaining between them. CDR3 length: 14 residues. Germline V gene data show CDR1 as LNHDA and CDR2 as SQIVND (reference sequence). The CDR3 region is CASSLQGSDTEAFF. CDR3 DNA sequence: TGTGCCAGTAGTTTACAGGGTTCGGACACTGAAGCTTTCTTT.

The chain links TRBV7-8 to TRBJ2-7; D is uncertain. Germline V gene data show CDR1 as SGHVS and CDR2 as FQNEAQ. CDR3 length: 16 residues. Deletions cut 2 bases from V and 6 bases from J, with 20 bases between. CDR3 in amino acids: CASSLIPASPGFEQYF. DNA of the CDR3: TGTGCCAGCAGCTTAATCCCAGCTTCACCCGGGTTCGAGCAGTACTTC.

This chain links TRBV30 with TRBJ1-2, with 7 bases matching TRBD1. This CDR3 region has 13 residues. The germline V gene has CDR1 GTSNPN and CDR2 SVGIG (reference sequence). The trim removed 0 bases at V and 8 bases at J, leaving 6 bases unmatched. The CDR3 nucleotides are TGTGCCTGGAGTGTACTCAACAGGGGCGGCTACACCTTC. Its translation: CAWSVLNRGGYTF.

The count of this clone is one. The chain has TRBV24-1 and TRBJ1-1; D unresolved. The CDR3 totals 14 residues. Trimming stripped 4 bases from V and 8 bases from J, with 16 bases between. Germline CDR1 reads KGHDR; CDR2 reads SFDVKD. The CDR3 DNA is TGTGCCACCAGTGACGCCACAGCCTCTCCCGAAGCTTTCTTT. This gives the protein CATSDATASPEAFF.

This chain uses TRBV14 with TRBJ2-5; D gene unclear. This CDR3 has 13 residues. V dropped 3 bases and J dropped 5 bases, with 10 bases sitting between them. Germline V gene lookup returns CDR1 SGHDN and CDR2 FVKESK. The chain's CDR3 is CASSQRPLETQYF. In nucleotides, the CDR3 is TGTGCCAGCAGCCAGCGCCCTTTGGAGACCCAGTACTTC.

J is TRBJ2-1 and V is TRBV11-1; weak D call: TRBD1 (6 bases). Trimming took off 5 bases at V and 8 bases at J, with 22 bases between the two ends. Germline loops: CDR1 SGHAT, CDR2 FQDESV (reference sequence). CDR3 length equals 16 residues. The CDR3 reads CASSRQTRGKWDEQFF. CDR3 coding DNA: TGTGCCAGCAGCCGCCAGACCAGGGGAAAGTGGGATGAGCAGTTCTTC. Combining the CDR3 with reference TRBV11-1 and TRBJ2-1 gives the whole variable domain EAEVAQSPRYKITEKSQAVAFWCDPISGHATLYWYRQILGQGPELLVQFQDESVVDDSQLPKDRFSAERLKGVDSTLKIQPAELGDSAMYLCASSRQTRGKWDEQFFGPGTRLTVL.

The chain combines TRBV7-9 with TRBJ1-1; the D gene is possibly TRBD1 (6 bases). There are 15 residues in the CDR3. Trimming shortened V by 6 bases and J by 0 bases, and 14 bases separated the two germline ends. Germline CDR1 reads SEHNR; CDR2 reads FQNEAQ (reference sequence). The CDR3 sequence is CASRPNRALNTEAFF. The CDR3, as DNA: TGTGCCAGCAGACCAAACAGGGCGCTGAACACTGAAGCTTTCTTT.

CDR3: CASGPQGGRHNEKLFF. CDR3 nucleotides: TGTGCCAGCGGACCCCAGGGAGGGAGGCATAATGAAAAACTGTTTTTT. The rearrangement links TRBV2 to TRBJ1-4, with D perhaps matching TRBD1 (5 bases). The ends were cut back, 8 bases at V and 4 bases at J, with 20 bases in the middle. From germline, CDR1 is SNHLY and CDR2 FYNNEI. The CDR3 covers 16 residues.